This T cell receptor beta chain was captured in a study of cytomegalovirus exposure and HLA in healthy donors. Germline CDR1 reads SQVTM; CDR2 reads ANQGSEA. The CDR3 is 15 amino acids. Between the trimmed V and J ends, which lost 4 bases and 2 bases, there was a span of 16 bases. Amplification used 60 Vbeta primers and 13 Jbeta primers. Profiled with immunoSEQ multiplex PCR; TCRdb holds only in-frame clones, not every one. The repertoire holds roughly 180,000 clones, with about four fifths as singletons. Study outcomes and limitations: Whilst most TCR sequences proved rare, a subset of public TCRs occurred across many donors. 87-base-pair reads could not separate some V segments, including TRBV6-2 and TRBV6-3. Reportedly, cytomegalovirus status was diagnosed with high sensitivity and specificity.

On this clone itself: Its antigen is not identified.

The chain uses TRBV29-1 and TRBJ2-3; D possibly corresponds to TRBD2 (6 bases). The sample was PBMCs. This clonotype was obtained from a man aged 40-49 years in good health and CMV-seronegative. CDR3 amino acids: CSVVLSGGFTDTQYF. CDR3 sequence (DNA): TGCAGCGTTGTATTGAGCGGAGGGTTCACAGATACGCAGTATTTT.